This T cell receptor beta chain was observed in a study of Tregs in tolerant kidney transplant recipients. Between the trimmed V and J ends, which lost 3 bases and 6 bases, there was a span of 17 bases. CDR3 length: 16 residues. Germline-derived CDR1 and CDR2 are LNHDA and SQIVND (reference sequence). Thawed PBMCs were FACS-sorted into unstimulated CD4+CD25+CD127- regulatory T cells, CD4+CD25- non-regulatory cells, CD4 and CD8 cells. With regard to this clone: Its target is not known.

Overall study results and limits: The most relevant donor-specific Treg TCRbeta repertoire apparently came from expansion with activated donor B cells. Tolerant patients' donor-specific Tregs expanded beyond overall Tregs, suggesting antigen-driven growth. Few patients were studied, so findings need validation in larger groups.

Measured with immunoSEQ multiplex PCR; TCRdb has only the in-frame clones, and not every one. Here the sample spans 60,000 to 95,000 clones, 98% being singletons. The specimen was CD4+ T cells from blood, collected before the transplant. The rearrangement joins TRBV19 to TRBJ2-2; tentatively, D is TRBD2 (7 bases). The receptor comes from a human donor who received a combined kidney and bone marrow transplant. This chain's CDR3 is CASSILWRGRAGELFF. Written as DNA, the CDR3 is TGTGCCAGTAGTATCCTTTGGAGGGGGAGGGCCGGGGAGCTGTTTTTT.